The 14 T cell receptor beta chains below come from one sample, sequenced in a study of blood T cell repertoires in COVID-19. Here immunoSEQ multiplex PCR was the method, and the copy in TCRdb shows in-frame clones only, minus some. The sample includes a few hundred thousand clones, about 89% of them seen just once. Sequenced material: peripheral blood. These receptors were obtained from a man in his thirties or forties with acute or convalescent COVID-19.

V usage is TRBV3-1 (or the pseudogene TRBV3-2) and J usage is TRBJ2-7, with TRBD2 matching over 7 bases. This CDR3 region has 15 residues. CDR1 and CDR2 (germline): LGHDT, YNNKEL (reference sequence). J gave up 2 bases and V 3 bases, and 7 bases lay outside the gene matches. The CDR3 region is CASSQGSGWTYEQYF. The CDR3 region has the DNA TGTGCCAGCAGCCAGGGTAGCGGGTGGACCTACGAGCAGTACTTC.

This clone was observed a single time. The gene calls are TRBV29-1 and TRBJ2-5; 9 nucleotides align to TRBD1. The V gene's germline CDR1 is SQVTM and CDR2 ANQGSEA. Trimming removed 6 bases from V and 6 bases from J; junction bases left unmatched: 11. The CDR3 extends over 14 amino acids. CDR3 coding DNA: TGCAGCGTAGAACCGGGACAGGGCAGAAAGACCCAGTACTTC. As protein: CSVEPGQGRKTQYF.

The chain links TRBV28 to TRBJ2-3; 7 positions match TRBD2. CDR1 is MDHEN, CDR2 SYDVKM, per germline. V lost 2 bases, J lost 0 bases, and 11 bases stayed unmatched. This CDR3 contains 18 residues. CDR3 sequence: CASSLTYLADLSTDTQYF. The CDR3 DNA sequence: TGTGCCAGCAGTTTAACCTACCTAGCGGACCTGAGCACAGATACGCAGTATTTT.

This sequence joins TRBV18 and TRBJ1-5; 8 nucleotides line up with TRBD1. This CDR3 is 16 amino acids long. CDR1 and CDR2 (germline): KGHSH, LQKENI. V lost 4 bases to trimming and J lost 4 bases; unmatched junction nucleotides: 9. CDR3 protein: CASSRNDRGRNQPQHF. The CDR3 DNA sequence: TGTGCCAGCTCACGAAATGACAGGGGTAGAAATCAGCCCCAGCATTTT. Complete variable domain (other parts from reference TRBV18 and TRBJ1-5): NAGVMQNPRHLVRRRGQEARLRCSPMKGHSHVYWYRQLPEEGLKFMVYLQKENIIDESGMPKERFSAEFPKEGPSILRIQQVVRGDSAAYFCASSRNDRGRNQPQHFGDGTRLSIL.

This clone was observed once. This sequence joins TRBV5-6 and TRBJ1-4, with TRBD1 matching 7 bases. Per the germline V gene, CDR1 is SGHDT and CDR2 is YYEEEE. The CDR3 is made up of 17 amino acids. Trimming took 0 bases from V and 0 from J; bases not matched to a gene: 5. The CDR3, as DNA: TGTGCCAGCAGCTTGGCGTCAACAGGGGCAACTAATGAAAAACTGTTTTTT. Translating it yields CASSLASTGATNEKLFF.

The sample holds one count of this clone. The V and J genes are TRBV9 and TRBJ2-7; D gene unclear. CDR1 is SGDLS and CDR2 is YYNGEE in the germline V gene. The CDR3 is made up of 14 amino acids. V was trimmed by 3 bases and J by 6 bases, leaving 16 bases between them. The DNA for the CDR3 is TGTGCCAGCAGCGCTCGTGGCGGTGCCTTCGAGCAGTACTTC. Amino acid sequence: CASSARGGAFEQYF. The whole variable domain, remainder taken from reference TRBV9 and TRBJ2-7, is DSGVTQTPKHLITATGQRVTLRCSPRSGDLSVYWYQQSLDQGLQFLIQYYNGEERAKGNILERFSAQQFPDLHSELNLSSLELGDSALYFCASSARGGAFEQYFGPGTRLTVT.

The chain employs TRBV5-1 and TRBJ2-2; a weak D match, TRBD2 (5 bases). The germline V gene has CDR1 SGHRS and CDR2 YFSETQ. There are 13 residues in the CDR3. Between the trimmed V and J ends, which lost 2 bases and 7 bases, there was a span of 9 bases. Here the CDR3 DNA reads TGCGCCAGCAGCTTACTAGTTCTCGGGGAGCTGTTTTTT. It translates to CASSLLVLGELFF.

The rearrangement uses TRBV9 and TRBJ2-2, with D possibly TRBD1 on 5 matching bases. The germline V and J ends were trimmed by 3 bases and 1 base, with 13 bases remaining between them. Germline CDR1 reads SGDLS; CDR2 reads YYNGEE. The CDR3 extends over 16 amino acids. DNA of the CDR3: TGTGCCAGCAGCGCGACAGTGAGTATGAACACCGGGGAGCTGTTTTTT. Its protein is CASSATVSMNTGELFF.

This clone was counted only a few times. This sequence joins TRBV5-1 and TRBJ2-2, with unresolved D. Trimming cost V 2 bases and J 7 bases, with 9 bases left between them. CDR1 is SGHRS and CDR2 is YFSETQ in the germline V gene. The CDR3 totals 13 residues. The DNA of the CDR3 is TGCGCCAGCAGCTTTGCCGCGGACGGGGAGCTGTTTTTT. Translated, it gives CASSFAADGELFF.

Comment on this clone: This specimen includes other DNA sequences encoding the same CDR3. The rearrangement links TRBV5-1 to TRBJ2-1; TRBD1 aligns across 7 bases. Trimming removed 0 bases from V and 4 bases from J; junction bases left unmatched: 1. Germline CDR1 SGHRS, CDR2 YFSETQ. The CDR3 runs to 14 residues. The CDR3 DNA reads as TGCGCCAGCAGCTTGGGACAGGGATACAATGAGCAGTTCTTC. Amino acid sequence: CASSLGQGYNEQFF. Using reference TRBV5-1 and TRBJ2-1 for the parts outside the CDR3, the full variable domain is KAGVTQTPRYLIKTRGQQVTLSCSPISGHRSVSWYQQTPGQGLQFLFEYFSETQRNKGNFPGRFSGRQFSNSRSEMNVSTLELGDSALYLCASSLGQGYNEQFFGPGTRLTVL.

The CDR3 loop is CASSEWDRGYYGYTF. The CDR3 nucleotides are TGCGCCAGCAGTGAATGGGACAGGGGGTACTATGGCTACACCTTC. The genes are TRBV10-2 and TRBJ1-2, with TRBD1 matching 11 bases. The CDR3 covers 15 residues. CDR1 and CDR2 from the germline V gene are WSHSY and SAAADI. Germline trimming cut 3 bases from V and 3 bases from J; bases unmatched to any gene: 3.

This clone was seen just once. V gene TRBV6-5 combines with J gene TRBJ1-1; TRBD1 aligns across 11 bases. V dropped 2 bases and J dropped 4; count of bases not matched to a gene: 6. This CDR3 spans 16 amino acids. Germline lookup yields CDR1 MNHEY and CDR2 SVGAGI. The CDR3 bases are TGTGCCAGCAGTTACCTGGACAGGGGGCTGAGCACTGAAGCTTTCTTT. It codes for CASSYLDRGLSTEAFF.

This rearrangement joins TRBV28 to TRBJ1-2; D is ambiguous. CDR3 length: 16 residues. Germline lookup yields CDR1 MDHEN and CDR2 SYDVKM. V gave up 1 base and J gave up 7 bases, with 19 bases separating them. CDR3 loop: CASSLFGVSEPGGYTF. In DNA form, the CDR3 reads TGTGCCAGCAGTTTATTCGGGGTATCTGAACCGGGTGGCTACACCTTC.

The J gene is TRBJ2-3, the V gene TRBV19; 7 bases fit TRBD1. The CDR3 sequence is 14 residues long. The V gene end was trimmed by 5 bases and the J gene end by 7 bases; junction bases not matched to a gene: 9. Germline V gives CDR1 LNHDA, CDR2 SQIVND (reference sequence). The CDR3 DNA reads TGTGCCAGTAGTGAGACAGGGTTTCGAAATACGCAGTATTTT. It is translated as CASSETGFRNTQYF.